The next 27 T cell receptor beta chains were all read from a single sample in a study of blood T cells in healthy people across ages. With a J-beta primer mix and a sample-barcoded 5' primer, a second PCR ran about 7 to 11 cycles. In TCRdb, the 5' RACE reads were re-called with MiXCR into one record per CDR3 protein. The data hold more than 750,000 distinct CDR3 sequences, with just under 30% observed a single time. The sample was also reused in another study, on T cells of mothers and their children.

The specimen sequenced was blood. Every receptor here comes from a woman aged 40 to 55 in good health.

This clonotype was observed once. A read error may be the cause here, since a much bigger clone is one base away. The chain couples TRBV5-1 to TRBJ2-1; D might be TRBD2 (7 bases). Looked up from germline, CDR1 is SGHRS and CDR2 is YFSETQ. This CDR3 has 13 residues. DNA for the CDR3: TGCGCCAGCAGTGATCGGGGGGCGGTCGAGCGGTTCTTC. It specifies CASSDRGAVERFF.

The chain recombines TRBV20-1 with TRBJ2-2, with 7 nucleotides matching TRBD1. The CDR3 consists of 15 residues. V gave up 3 bases and J gave up 0 bases; unmatched junction bases: 4. Germline CDR1 and CDR2: DFQATT and SNEGSKA (reference sequence). CDR3 sequence (DNA): TGCAGTGCTAGGCCGGGACAGACGAACACCGGGGAGCTGTTTTTT. It encodes CSARPGQTNTGELFF.

The chain recombines TRBV6-5 with TRBJ1-2, with a weak D call TRBD1 (5 bases). Trimming shortened V by 5 bases and J by 8 bases, and 15 bases separated the two germline ends. Germline V gives CDR1 MNHEY, CDR2 SVGAGI. The CDR3 is 13 residues long. For the CDR3, the DNA is TGTGCCAGCAGTCCAGGGAGAGGAAGCGGCTACACCTTC. As protein: CASSPGRGSGYTF.

The CDR3 bases are TGTGCCTGGAGTCCTTCAAGGGAGCAGTTCTTC. Residues: CAWSPSREQFF. This chain joins TRBV30 and TRBJ2-1, with no clear D. Germline V gene lookup returns CDR1 GTSNPN and CDR2 SVGIG (reference sequence). This CDR3 region has 11 residues. Trimming left V 2 bases short and J 10 bases short, with 9 bases between.

The V and J genes are TRBV6-1 and TRBJ2-2; the match to TRBD2 covers 9 bases. CDR3 size: 19 residues. Germline CDR1 reads MNHNS; CDR2 reads SASEGT. The J segment lost 0 bases and the V segment lost 8 bases, leaving 16 bases of the junction unmatched. CDR3 DNA: TGTGCCAGCCTACTTTCGCGGGGGGGCGGCCTAGCGAACACCGGGGAGCTGTTTTTT. This sequence encodes CASLLSRGGGLANTGELFF.

This clonotype appeared a few times. This chain links TRBV15 with TRBJ1-4; no clear D. The length of the CDR3 is 13 residues. Deletions cut 0 bases from V and 12 bases from J, with 11 bases between. The germline gives CDR1 LNHNV, CDR2 YYDKDF (reference sequence). The CDR3 bases are TGTGCCACCAGCAGAGATTTAACCGGAGAACTGTTTTTT. Its translation: CATSRDLTGELFF.

The V call is TRBV5-1, the J call TRBJ2-7; TRBD1 agrees at 9 bases. Trimming took 3 bases from V and 3 from J; bases not matched to a gene: 10. The CDR3 sequence is 16 residues long. Germline V CDR1 and CDR2: SGHRS, YFSETQ. CDR3 loop: CASSSVPQGASYEQYF. The CDR3 nucleotides are TGCGCCAGCAGCTCGGTCCCACAGGGGGCTAGCTACGAGCAGTACTTC.

This chain uses TRBV30 with TRBJ2-7, with 8 bases lining up with TRBD1. The CDR3 totals 13 residues. Germline CDR1 and CDR2: GTSNPN and SVGIG (reference sequence). J was trimmed by 3 bases and V by 6 bases; bases with no gene match: 7. The CDR3 DNA reads TGTGCCTGCGGGGCAGGGGGCCACTACGAGCAGTACTTC. It codes for CACGAGGHYEQYF.

Concerning this clonotype: This may come from a read error, since a much larger clone is one base off. The chain combines TRBV7-2 with TRBJ2-1; D is uncertain. The germline V gene encodes CDR1 SGHTA and CDR2 FQGNSA. With 4 bases removed from V and 0 bases from J, the gap between germline ends came to 10 bases. The length of the CDR3 is 15 residues. The chain's CDR3 is CTSSYVYSSYNEQFF. In nucleotides, the CDR3 is TGTACCAGCAGCTATGTCTATAGCTCCTACAATGAGCAGTTCTTC.

This clonotype appeared many times. The chain combines TRBV20-1 with TRBJ1-2; a possible D gene is TRBD1 (5 bases). The CDR3 is made up of 15 amino acids. V lost 6 bases and J 4 bases, leaving 21 bases between the germline ends. Germline V lookup: CDR1 DFQATT, CDR2 SNEGSKA (reference sequence). Here the CDR3 reads CSALSGVRGLYGYTF. DNA of the CDR3: TGCAGTGCCCTATCCGGGGTCCGGGGACTCTATGGCTACACCTTC.

The J gene is TRBJ1-3, the V gene TRBV12-3 or TRBV12-4; D ambiguous. Trimming took 8 bases from V and 4 from J, leaving 6 bases between them. This CDR3 has 11 amino acids. The CDR3 DNA reads as TGTGCCAGCCGGAGGGGAAACACCATATATTTT. Its translation: CASRRGNTIYF.

This clonotype was seen a few times. The gene calls are TRBV29-1 and TRBJ2-2, with 11 positions matching TRBD2. The V and J ends lost 4 bases and 7 bases, in that order; junction bases with no gene match: 5. In germline, CDR1 is SQVTM, CDR2 ANQGSEA. CDR3 size: 14 residues. The CDR3 region has the DNA TGCAGCGTTGTAGCGGGGGGGCTGAACGGGGAGCTGTTTTTT. Protein product: CSVVAGGLNGELFF.

The chain uses TRBV7-3 and TRBJ2-2; D might be TRBD2 (6 bases). Germline CDR1 is SGHTA and CDR2 is FQGTGA. V dropped 5 bases and J dropped 8 bases, with 21 bases sitting between them. The CDR3 covers 16 residues. The CDR3 DNA follows: TGTGCCAGCAGCCTCACCGGGAGACCCGCAGGAGGGGAGCTGTTTTTT. Translating gives CASSLTGRPAGGELFF.

The CDR3 loop is CASSLDAQGQKLFF. The CDR3, as DNA: TGTGCCAGCAGCTTAGACGCCCAGGGCCAAAAACTGTTTTTT. The rearrangement links TRBV11-2 to TRBJ1-4, with a weak D call TRBD1 (5 bases). Per the germline V gene, CDR1 is SGHAT and CDR2 is FQNNGV. Trimming removed 0 bases from V and 9 bases from J, with 11 bases in between. This CDR3 has 14 amino acids.

This clonotype was counted at least ten times. The chain employs TRBV9 and TRBJ2-6; D ambiguous. With 2 bases removed from V and 11 bases from J, the gap between germline ends came to 5 bases. The germline gives CDR1 SGDLS, CDR2 YYNGEE. The CDR3 is made up of 11 amino acids. As DNA, the CDR3 is TGTGCCAGCAGCGTTTCGGACGTCCTGACTTTC. Its protein product is CASSVSDVLTF. Full variable domain (missing parts from reference TRBV9 and TRBJ2-6): DSGVTQTPKHLITATGQRVTLRCSPRSGDLSVYWYQQSLDQGLQFLIQYYNGEERAKGNILERFSAQQFPDLHSELNLSSLELGDSALYFCASSVSDVLTFGAGSRLTVL.

This clonotype appeared a few times. V and J are TRBV7-3 and TRBJ2-3; 8 positions agree with TRBD2. Germline V CDR1 and CDR2: SGHTA, FQGTGA. The junction had 4 bases not matched to a gene; V was cut back by 6 bases and J by 5 bases. The CDR3 is 13 amino acids. CDR3 residues: CASSSGTRDTQYF. The CDR3, as DNA: TGTGCCAGCAGTTCCGGGACTAGAGATACGCAGTATTTT.

The rearrangement joins TRBV7-2 to TRBJ1-1, with D unclear. Germline V gene lookup returns CDR1 SGHTA and CDR2 FQGNSA. This CDR3 region has 15 residues. V was shortened by 1 base and J by 0 bases, with 9 bases between the two germline ends. The CDR3 DNA follows: TGTGCCAGCAGCTTAGGAGGTTGCATGAACACTGAAGCTTTCTTT. This sequence encodes CASSLGGCMNTEAFF.

The chain is built from TRBV7-3 and TRBJ1-2, with D perhaps matching TRBD1 (6 bases). This CDR3 comprises 15 residues. Trimming shortened V by 8 bases and J by 1 base, and 17 bases separated the two germline ends. The germline V gene encodes CDR1 SGHTA and CDR2 FQGTGA. CDR3 in DNA: TGTGCCAGCGGCAGACAAGGGGGACTTAACTATGGCTACACCTTC. Its protein product is CASGRQGGLNYGYTF.

This clonotype was seen many times. The chain recombines TRBV6-5 with TRBJ2-5, with 8 bases aligning to TRBD1. CDR1 is MNHEY, CDR2 SVGAGI, per germline. The CDR3 runs 14 residues. The trim removed 6 bases at V and 4 bases at J, leaving 7 bases unmatched. The CDR3 region is CASSQTGVAETQYF. The CDR3 nucleotides are TGTGCCAGCAGCCAGACAGGGGTGGCAGAGACCCAGTACTTC.

This clonotype was recorded a few times. As DNA, the CDR3 is TGTGCCAGCAGCCAAAGACAGGGGATCGAGACCCAGTACTTC. This gives the protein CASSQRQGIETQYF. The chain carries TRBV3-1 and TRBJ2-5, with TRBD1 matching 8 bases. Germline V gives CDR1 LGHDT, CDR2 YNNKEL (reference sequence). The CDR3 length is 14 residues. The junction had 4 bases not matched to a gene; V was cut back by 2 bases and J by 5 bases.

In this sample, this clonotype turned up a few times. This may come from a read error, since a much larger clone is one base off. V usage is TRBV12-3 or TRBV12-4 and J usage is TRBJ2-5; 7 bases match TRBD1. CDR3 length: 16 residues. The CDR3 coding sequence is TGTGCCAGCAGTTCGCGACAGGGAGAAGCACAAGAGTCCCAGTACTTC. It codes for CASSSRQGEAQESQYF.

This clonotype was recorded only once. The chain links TRBV2 to TRBJ2-2; a possible D gene is TRBD2 (5 bases). From germline, CDR1 is SNHLY and CDR2 FYNNEI. The V and J ends lost 7 bases and 2 bases respectively, with 11 bases between them. The CDR3 runs to 14 residues. CDR3 amino acids: CASKTRGNTGELFF. In nucleotides, the CDR3 is TGTGCCAGCAAGACCCGGGGAAACACCGGGGAGCTGTTTTTT.

The chain employs TRBV12-3 or TRBV12-4 and TRBJ2-3; 9 bases are a match to TRBD1. This CDR3 has 16 amino acids. The junction had 12 bases not matched to a gene; V was cut back by 7 bases and J by 4 bases. CDR3: CASNKQGAVGADTQYF. The CDR3 DNA is TGTGCCAGCAATAAACAGGGGGCCGTTGGGGCAGATACGCAGTATTTT.

This clonotype was seen ten or more times. This chain connects TRBV7-2 to TRBJ2-1, with 11 bases fitting TRBD2. This CDR3 spans 16 amino acids. Germline V gene lookup returns CDR1 SGHTA and CDR2 FQGNSA. V lost 4 bases and J lost 7; bases outside the gene matches: 9. DNA for the CDR3: TGTGCCAGCAGCTCTACGACTAGCGGGGCCCGGAATGAGCAGTTCTTC. Translation gives CASSSTTSGARNEQFF.

This clonotype occurred many times. V and J are TRBV6-5 and TRBJ2-5; 12 bases are a match to TRBD2. Trimming removed 6 bases from V and 5 bases from J; junction bases left unmatched: 4. CDR3 size: 14 residues. Germline V gene lookup returns CDR1 MNHEY and CDR2 SVGAGI. CDR3 nucleotide sequence: TGTGCCAGCAGAAGACTAGCGGGGGACGAGACCCAGTACTTC. Amino acids: CASRRLAGDETQYF.

This chain joins TRBV14 and TRBJ1-2; D is unresolved. Trimming shortened V by 4 bases and J by 8 bases, and 14 bases separated the two germline ends. The CDR3 extends over 13 amino acids. Germline lookup yields CDR1 SGHDN and CDR2 FVKESK. CDR3: CASSPRVALGYTF. Here the CDR3 DNA reads TGTGCCAGCAGCCCCCGGGTAGCCTTAGGCTACACCTTC.

Regarding this clonotype: A much larger clone is a single base away; this may be a read error. V is TRBV24-1 and J is TRBJ1-2; no firm D call. The CDR3 has 12 residues. CDR1 is KGHDR and CDR2 is SFDVKD in the germline V gene. The CDR3 is CATSDTDYDYTF. The CDR3 nucleotides are TGTGCCACCAGTGATACGGACTATGACTACACCTTC.